Below, one T cell receptor beta chain is given with its context. The trim removed 4 bases at V and 1 base at J, leaving 9 bases unmatched. Germline CDR1 is LNHDA and CDR2 is SQIVND (reference sequence). The CDR3 contains 17 residues. The data stem from a study of blood T cell repertoires in COVID-19. Study at large: The samples span acute and convalescent COVID-19 from the United States, Italy and Spain.

In the original analysis: Using reference gene primer amplification, nucleated cell counts were estimated. Assay used: immunoSEQ multiplex PCR; TCRdb lists only in-frame clones, some missing. V, J and clone size were drawn from that table, and D and trimming were deduced from the DNA. The sample yields about 58,000 clones, 78% seen once. This sequence joins TRBV19 and TRBJ1-5, with 8 positions matching TRBD1. The origin of this receptor is a human donor in a cohort sampled during active COVID-19. Input material: peripheral blood. The CDR3, as DNA: TGTGCCAGTAGTAACCTAAGGAGACAGGGGAGCAATCAGCCCCAGCATTTT. This gives the protein CASSNLRRQGSNQPQHF.